These 29 T cell receptor beta chains came from one sample sequenced in a study of cytomegalovirus exposure and HLA in healthy donors (dated by TCRdb to 2016 to 2017). Libraries came from the immunoSEQ multiplex PCR assay. The multiplex PCR relied on a mix of 60 forward primers for TCR Vbeta segments and 13 reverse primers for TCR Jbeta segments. TCRdb carries this immuneACCESS record with in-frame sequences only. Its versions omit some clonotypes, under half of them owing to an unresolved V gene in the studies checked, with the rest unexplained. Across this sample there are about 89,000 clones, with approximately 9% seen only once. The ten largest make up around 4.9% of the sample. Sequencing was carried out using PBMCs. These receptor sequences come from a man aged 45-65 years in good health and CMV-seropositive.

V is TRBV25-1 and J is TRBJ2-2; D is unresolved. The CDR3 covers 15 residues. V shed 1 base and J shed 2 bases, with 8 bases lying between them. Germline V gene lookup returns CDR1 MGHDK and CDR2 SYGVNS. CDR3 nucleotides: TGTGCCAGCAGTGAATCCAGGCCCAACACCGGGGAGCTGTTTTTT. It translates to CASSESRPNTGELFF.

Regarding this clone: Different DNA sequences within this sample yield the same CDR3. The V gene is TRBV27, the J gene TRBJ2-1; TRBD1 aligns across 7 bases. V was pared by 4 bases and J by 0 bases, with 3 bases of the junction left unmatched. The V gene's germline CDR1 is MNHEY and CDR2 SMNVEV (reference sequence). This CDR3 has 15 residues. The CDR3 spells CASSSRDSSYNEQFF. The CDR3, as DNA: TGTGCCAGCAGTTCCCGGGACAGCTCCTACAATGAGCAGTTCTTC.

The rearrangement joins TRBV4-3 to TRBJ2-5, with 10 bases matching TRBD2. The germline gives CDR1 LGHNA, CDR2 YSLEER. The CDR3 extends over 18 amino acids. V lost 5 bases, J lost 4 bases, and 16 bases stayed unmatched. The CDR3 region is CASSGRVASGSLPETQYF. In DNA, the CDR3 is TGCGCCAGCAGCGGAAGGGTGGCTAGCGGGAGCCTTCCAGAGACCCAGTACTTC.

In this sample, this clone turned up a few times. V usage is TRBV7-9 and J usage is TRBJ2-2, with a possible D match to TRBD1 (5 bases). Per germline, CDR1 SEHNR and CDR2 FQNEAQ (reference sequence). Between the trimmed V and J ends, which lost 2 bases and 12 bases, there was a span of 16 bases. The CDR3 is 14 amino acids. The CDR3 coding sequence is TGTGCCAGCAGCTTATCGCCAGAGCCAGGGAAGCTGTTTTTT. It translates to CASSLSPEPGKLFF. The full variable domain, in which reference TRBV7-9 and TRBJ2-2 provide the parts outside the CDR3, is DTGVSQNPRHKITKRGQNVTFRCDPISEHNRLYWYRQTLGQGPEFLTYFQNEAQLEKSRLLSDRFSAERPKGSFSTLEIQRTEQGDSAMYLCASSLSPEPGKLFFGEGSRLTVL.

This clone was seen more than once but under ten times. The chain links TRBV28 to TRBJ1-1, with D unresolved. The germline CDR1 and CDR2 sequences are MDHEN and SYDVKM. Trimming stripped 2 bases from V and 0 bases from J, with 10 bases between. This CDR3 has 15 residues. The DNA of the CDR3 is TGTGCCAGCAGTTTACCTCAGGTGATGAACACTGAAGCTTTCTTT. The encoded protein is CASSLPQVMNTEAFF.

The V call is TRBV9, the J call TRBJ2-7; D possibly corresponds to TRBD1 (6 bases). Germline V gene data show CDR1 as SGDLS and CDR2 as YYNGEE. Trimming cost V 3 bases and J 2 bases, with 12 bases left between them. The CDR3 covers 14 residues. The CDR3 region is CASSAYGTTYEQYF. The DNA for the CDR3 is TGTGCCAGCAGCGCATACGGGACAACCTACGAGCAGTACTTC.

The table lists this clone with a few counts. The V and J genes are TRBV6-6 and TRBJ1-6; TRBD1 aligns across 8 bases. The CDR3 is 15 amino acids. J was trimmed by 6 bases and V by 6 bases; bases with no gene match: 7. Germline V gives CDR1 MNHNY, CDR2 SVGAGI (reference sequence). As DNA, the CDR3 is TGTGCCAGCAGCCCCGGACAGGGTCTTAATTCACCCCTCCACTTT. Amino acid sequence: CASSPGQGLNSPLHF.

This chain connects TRBV21-1 to TRBJ1-6; the D call of TRBD1 is as the table states it, not checked on the DNA. TRBV21-1 constitutes a pseudogene. The CDR3 is 13 amino acids. CDR3 residues: CATRDRVDSPLHF. The DNA of the CDR3 is TGTGCCACCCGGGACAGGGTTGATTCACCCCTCCACTTT.

The V gene is TRBV29-1, the J gene TRBJ1-2; D is possibly TRBD1 (6 bases). Germline assignment: CDR1 SQVTM and CDR2 ANQGSEA. The CDR3 runs 14 residues. The V gene lost 7 bases and the J gene lost 5 bases, with 20 bases spanning the gap. CDR3 sequence (DNA): TGCAGCGCTGGTACAGGGCAGGGTGCTTATGGCTACACCTTC. Translated: CSAGTGQGAYGYTF.

With regard to this clone: The CDR3 carries no conserved terminal phenylalanine or tryptophan, so it likely arises from a read error. The chain combines TRBV9 with TRBJ2-3; 7 bases align to TRBD2. The CDR3 length is 17 residues. CDR1 and CDR2 (germline): SGDLS, YYNGEE. V lost 0 bases to trimming and J lost 5 bases; unmatched junction nucleotides: 12. The CDR3 DNA reads as TGTGCCAGCAGCGTAGAGCTACTAGGGGCGGGAGTAGATACGCAGTATGTT. Its protein is CASSVELLGAGVDTQYV.

This chain joins TRBV27 and TRBJ1-2, with D unresolved. Trimming pared 3 bases from V and 8 bases from J, leaving 13 bases between. The CDR3 consists of 13 residues. Germline V lookup: CDR1 MNHEY, CDR2 SMNVEV (reference sequence). This CDR3 reads CASSFQVNRGYTF. The CDR3 nucleotides read TGTGCCAGCAGTTTTCAGGTCAATAGGGGCTACACCTTC.

This clone was seen a few times. The chain is built from TRBV29-1 and TRBJ2-5, with 11 bases lining up with TRBD2. The J call may be wrong; the DNA end is better matched by TRBJ2-7. Germline CDR1 and CDR2: SQVTM and ANQGSEA. This CDR3 comprises 14 residues. DNA of the CDR3: TGCAGCGCCGCTCCGGGACTAGCGGCCTACGAGCAGTACTTC. Translating gives CSAAPGLAAYEQYF.

The chain uses TRBV30 and TRBJ2-5, with TRBD2 as a possible D gene (7 bases). CDR1 and CDR2 from the germline V gene are GTSNPN and SVGIG (reference sequence). There are 13 residues in the CDR3. V was pared by 2 bases and J by 5 bases, with 12 bases between. The CDR3 protein is CAWSLGGAETQYF. CDR3 in DNA: TGTGCCTGGAGTTTAGGGGGGGCGGAGACCCAGTACTTC.

This rearrangement joins TRBV7-2 to TRBJ1-2, with a tentative D call TRBD1 (5 bases). CDR1 is SGHTA and CDR2 is FQGNSA in the germline V gene. This CDR3 contains 14 residues. Between the trimmed V and J ends, which lost 5 bases and 2 bases, there was a span of 12 bases. The CDR3 reads CASSPGRQNYGYTF. DNA of the CDR3: TGTGCCAGCAGCCCAGGACGACAGAACTATGGCTACACCTTC. The whole variable domain, filled in from reference TRBV7-2 and TRBJ1-2, reads GAGVSQSPSNKVTEKGKDVELRCDPISGHTALYWYRQSLGQGLEFLIYFQGNSAPDKSGLPSDRFSAERTGGSVSTLTIQRTQQEDSAVYLCASSPGRQNYGYTFGSGTRLTVV.

There are a few counts of this clone. CDR3 amino acids: CASSSHSGRAYNEQFF. The CDR3 coding sequence is TGTGCCAGCAGCTCGCATAGCGGGAGGGCCTACAATGAGCAGTTCTTC. The V gene is TRBV11-2, the J gene TRBJ2-1; 11 bases are shared with TRBD2. Germline CDR1 and CDR2: SGHAT and FQNNGV. This CDR3 has 16 residues. Trimming removed 4 bases from V and 2 bases from J; junction bases left unmatched: 4.

This clone was observed a handful of times. The gene calls are TRBV5-1 and TRBJ1-5, with TRBD1 matching 8 bases. The CDR3 runs 14 residues. V lost 1 base, J lost 6 bases, and 3 bases stayed unmatched. Per the germline V gene, CDR1 is SGHRS and CDR2 is YFSETQ. CDR3 DNA: TGCGCCAGCAGCTTGACGCAGGGGGCTCAGCCCCAGCATTTT. This encodes CASSLTQGAQPQHF. The whole variable domain, filled in from reference TRBV5-1 and TRBJ1-5, reads KAGVTQTPRYLIKTRGQQVTLSCSPISGHRSVSWYQQTPGQGLQFLFEYFSETQRNKGNFPGRFSGRQFSNSRSEMNVSTLELGDSALYLCASSLTQGAQPQHFGDGTRLSIL.

The chain carries TRBV14 and TRBJ2-1; D remains unclear. V lost 3 bases and J lost 2, with 8 bases in between. The CDR3 sequence is 14 residues long. The germline gives CDR1 SGHDN, CDR2 FVKESK. The CDR3 here is CASSHVTPYNEQFF. As DNA, the CDR3 is TGTGCCAGCAGCCACGTGACACCCTACAATGAGCAGTTCTTC.

A few counts support this clone. Other DNA sequences in this sample translate to the same CDR3. V is TRBV5-1 and J is TRBJ2-2; D unclear. The CDR3 covers 13 residues. CDR1 is SGHRS and CDR2 is YFSETQ in the germline V gene. V lost 7 bases and J lost 3, with 10 bases in between. Written as DNA, the CDR3 is TGCGCCAGCTACTCGATCTACACCGGGGAGCTGTTTTTT. This encodes CASYSIYTGELFF.

This clone was found a few times. V is TRBV7-3 and J is TRBJ2-2; D remains unclear. CDR1 and CDR2 from the germline V gene are SGHTA and FQGTGA. V lost 5 bases, J lost 1 base, and 17 bases lay in between. The CDR3 has 17 amino acids. In DNA, the CDR3 is TGTGCCAGCAGCCCTGCTGACGAGGCTTTGAACACCGGGGAGCTGTTTTTT. It is translated as CASSPADEALNTGELFF.

This clone was observed a handful of times. The rearrangement uses TRBV4-1 and TRBJ2-7; 12 nucleotides align to TRBD2. The germline V gene encodes CDR1 MGHRA and CDR2 YSYEKL. V shed 3 bases, J shed 5 bases, and the junction held 5 bases outside the gene matches. The CDR3 loop spans 15 amino acids. CDR3 in amino acids: CASSQLTSGSHEQYF. The CDR3 region has the DNA TGCGCCAGCAGCCAGCTGACTAGCGGGAGTCACGAGCAGTACTTC.

This chain connects TRBV5-1 to TRBJ1-1; weak D call: TRBD1 (5 bases). V dropped 5 bases and J dropped 2 bases, with 13 bases sitting between them. Germline V CDR1 and CDR2: SGHRS, YFSETQ. The CDR3 sequence is 14 residues long. This chain's CDR3 is CASSRGVENTEAFF. CDR3 sequence (DNA): TGCGCCAGCAGTAGGGGTGTGGAAAACACTGAAGCTTTCTTT.

The table lists this clone with a few counts. The chain is built from TRBV5-8 and TRBJ2-1; perhaps TRBD1 as D (5 bases). Germline CDR1 reads SGHTS; CDR2 reads YDEGEE. CDR3 length: 15 residues. V lost 5 bases to trimming and J lost 9 bases, with 21 bases between them. In DNA form, the CDR3 reads TGTGCCAGCAGACCCTCAACATCAGGGATCGGTGAGCAGTTCTTC. Translated, it gives CASRPSTSGIGEQFF.

There are a few counts of this clone. This chain joins TRBV6-1 and TRBJ2-5, with TRBD1 as a possible D gene (5 bases). The CDR3 runs 13 residues. The germline V gene encodes CDR1 MNHNS and CDR2 SASEGT. Trimming cost V 3 bases and J 2 bases, with 7 bases left between them. The CDR3 loop is CASSERQQETQYF. CDR3 coding DNA: TGTGCCAGCAGTGAGAGACAGCAAGAGACCCAGTACTTC.

In regard to this clone: The junction and the germline gene differ at one end; a read error may be behind it. The V call is TRBV19, the J call TRBJ2-7; tentatively, D is TRBD2 (6 bases). CDR3 size: 13 residues. Germline V gene lookup returns CDR1 LNHDA and CDR2 SQIVND (reference sequence). The CDR3 here is CASRGGYSYEQCF. The CDR3 nucleotides read TGTGCCAGTAGGGGAGGATACTCCTACGAGCAGTGCTTC.

The gene calls are TRBV19 and TRBJ2-1; tentative D call: TRBD2 (5 bases). Germline loops: CDR1 LNHDA, CDR2 SQIVND (reference sequence). The CDR3 covers 14 residues. Trimming shortened V by 1 base and J by 7 bases, and 11 bases separated the two germline ends. CDR3 coding DNA: TGTGCCAGTAGTATAGGTACTAGGTGGAATGAGCAGTTCTTC. It yields the protein CASSIGTRWNEQFF.

This clone was detected only a few times. V is TRBV7-9 and J is TRBJ2-2; tentative D call: TRBD2 (5 bases). This CDR3 has 15 amino acids. V lost 2 bases and J 3 bases, leaving 10 bases between the germline ends. CDR1 is SEHNR and CDR2 is FQNEAQ in the germline V gene (reference sequence). The CDR3 sequence: CASSLKAVDTGELFF. The CDR3 region has the DNA TGTGCCAGCAGCTTAAAAGCGGTTGACACCGGGGAGCTGTTTTTT.

The genes are TRBV6-5 and TRBJ1-1; possible D gene TRBD1, 6 bases. V dropped 0 bases and J dropped 1 base, with 9 bases sitting between them. CDR1 and CDR2 from the germline V gene are MNHEY and SVGAGI. CDR3 size: 15 residues. Here the CDR3 reads CASSYSGTKNTEAFF. The CDR3, as DNA: TGTGCCAGCAGTTACTCCGGGACAAAGAACACTGAAGCTTTCTTT.

There are a few counts of this clone. The chain has TRBV5-5 and TRBJ1-1; maybe TRBD1 (5 bases). V lost 0 bases to trimming and J lost 4 bases, with 10 bases between them. This CDR3 spans 14 amino acids. The germline gives CDR1 SGHKS, CDR2 YYEKEE (reference sequence). The CDR3: CASSLGIRGTEAFF. CDR3 DNA: TGTGCCAGCAGCTTGGGGATTAGGGGCACTGAAGCTTTCTTT.

The sample holds a few counts of this clone. The CDR3 is CASSRLPLSGNTIYF. CDR3 coding DNA: TGTGCCAGCAGCCGACTGCCCTTGTCTGGAAACACCATATATTTT. V usage is TRBV28 and J usage is TRBJ1-3; D not certain. The germline V and J ends were trimmed by 6 bases and 1 base, with 13 bases remaining between them. The CDR3 spans 15 residues. Germline CDR1 is MDHEN and CDR2 is SYDVKM.